This T cell receptor beta chain was retrieved from a study of OX40 agonist ivuxolimab in advanced cancers. With regard to the full study: Ivuxolimab, which targeted the costimulatory receptor OX40 (CD134), was an agonistic, fully human IgG2 monoclonal antibody. Intravenous ivuxolimab was administered to patients every 2 weeks at six dose levels: 0.01, 0.1, 0.3, 1.5, 3 and 10 mg/kg. Among the roughly 52 dose-escalation patients, 19 had hepatocellular carcinoma, around 15 melanoma, 9 renal cell carcinoma and 9 head and neck cancer. In the dose-escalation cohort, 82.7% of patients were male, and the mean age was around 60 years, with a range of roughly 20 to 85. Patients were allowed to have had prior anti-PD-1, anti-PD-L1 or anti-CTLA-4 therapy, and approximately 39% of the dose-escalation patients had been treated with checkpoint inhibitors. Partial responses occurred in three dose-escalation patients, of whom one had hepatocellular carcinoma and two had cutaneous melanoma. Peripheral TCRbeta sequencing aimed to test whether ivuxolimab altered TCR sequence diversity and caused clonal T-cell expansion. The monotherapy dose-escalation portion (N ≈ 52 patients) of the phase I ivuxolimab trial is reported in the paper.

As to this clone: The antigen it recognizes is unknown. No base-level quality is on record; no much larger clone is a single base apart.

Patients with a history of autoimmune disease or receiving systemic immunosuppression were excluded from the trial. Peripheral blood for TCR sequencing was drawn from every dose cohort at baseline, at cycle 4 day 1 and at cycle 7 day 1. The samples were taken from a phase I, first-in-human, multicenter, open-label dose-escalation trial of ivuxolimab. Adults with locally advanced or metastatic melanoma, renal cell carcinoma, hepatocellular carcinoma or head and neck squamous cell carcinoma were enrolled in the trial. CD4+ and CD8+ T cells were sorted separately from peripheral blood before TCR sequencing. To sequence the TCRbeta CDR3 region, genomic DNA was isolated from the sorted cells. The immunoSEQ Assay was used to sequence the TCRbeta CDR3 regions. TCRdb holds this immuneACCESS table with in-frame rearrangements only. Some clones are missing; in checked studies, unresolved V genes explain under half, and the rest has no known cause. The sample contains about 100,000 clones, 89% of them found a single time. Around 0.16% of the sample comes from the top ten.

Inclusive of the bounding cysteine and phenylalanine, the CDR3 is 17 residues long. Just CDR3 DNA is preserved here, 51 bases in frame from base 1. The germline V gene (reference sequence) sets CDR1 to MNHEY and CDR2 to SMNVEV. Compared with germline, V lacks 0 bases and J lacks 3 bases; bases without a gene match: 11. Overall study outcomes, separate from this receptor: Low levels of normalized T-cell clonal expansion were also seen in some patients who did not respond. The antigen specificity of the clonally expanded peripheral T cells was not determined. On average, CD8+ T cells showed more expanded clones than CD4+ T cells after ivuxolimab. Clonal expansion of both CD4+ and CD8+ blood T cells was observed from baseline to week 6 at doses 0.1 to 3.0 mg/kg. In the 0.1-3.0 mg/kg groups, partial responders were among the patients with the lowest normalized peripheral clonal expansion, particularly in CD8+ T cells.

The sequence links TRBV27 to TRBJ2-7, and 7 bases in between align with TRBD1. The receptor was isolated from an adult with an advanced solid tumor such as melanoma, head and neck, liver or kidney cancer. The sequencing here drew on CD4+ or CD8+ T cells sorted from blood, taken in a trial of the OX40 agonist ivuxolimab. DNA sequence: TGTGCCAGCAGTTTATCCTCATCACAGGGGTACGGCTACGAGCAGTACTTC. This encodes CASSLSSSQGYGYEQYF.